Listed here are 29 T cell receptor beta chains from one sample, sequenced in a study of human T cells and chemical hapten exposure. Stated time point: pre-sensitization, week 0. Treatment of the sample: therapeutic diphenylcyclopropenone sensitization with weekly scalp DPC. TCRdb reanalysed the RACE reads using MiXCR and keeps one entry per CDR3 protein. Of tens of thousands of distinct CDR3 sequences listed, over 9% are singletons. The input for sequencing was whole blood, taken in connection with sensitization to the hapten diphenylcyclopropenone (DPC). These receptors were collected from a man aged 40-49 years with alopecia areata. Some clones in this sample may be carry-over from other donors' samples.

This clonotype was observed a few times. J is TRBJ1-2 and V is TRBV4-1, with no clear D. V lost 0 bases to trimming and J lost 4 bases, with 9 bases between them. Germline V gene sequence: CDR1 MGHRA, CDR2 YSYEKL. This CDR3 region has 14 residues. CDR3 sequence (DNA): TGCGCCAGCAGCCAAGACGGCAGGACCTATGGCTACACCTTC. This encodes CASSQDGRTYGYTF.

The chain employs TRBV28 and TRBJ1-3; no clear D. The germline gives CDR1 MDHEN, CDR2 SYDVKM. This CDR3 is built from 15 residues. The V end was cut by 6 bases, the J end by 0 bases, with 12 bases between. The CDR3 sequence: CASRPGISSGNTIYF. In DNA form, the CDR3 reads TGTGCCAGCAGGCCGGGAATTTCCTCTGGAAACACCATATATTTT.

CDR3 protein: CASSFQTGFSLFF. For the CDR3, the DNA is TGTGCCAGCAGTTTTCAGACCGGTTTCAGTCTGTTTTTT. This rearrangement joins TRBV27 to TRBJ2-2; D remains unclear. This CDR3 is 13 amino acids long. CDR1 is MNHEY, CDR2 SMNVEV, per germline (reference sequence). Trimming stripped 3 bases from V and 14 bases from J, with 16 bases between.

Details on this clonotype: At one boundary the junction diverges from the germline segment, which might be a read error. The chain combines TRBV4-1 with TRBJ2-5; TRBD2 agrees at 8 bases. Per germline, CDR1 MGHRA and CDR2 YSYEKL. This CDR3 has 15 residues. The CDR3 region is CASSQGTSSQGTQYF. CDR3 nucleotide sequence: TGCGCCAGCAGCCAAGGGACTAGCAGTCAAGGGACCCAGTACTTC.

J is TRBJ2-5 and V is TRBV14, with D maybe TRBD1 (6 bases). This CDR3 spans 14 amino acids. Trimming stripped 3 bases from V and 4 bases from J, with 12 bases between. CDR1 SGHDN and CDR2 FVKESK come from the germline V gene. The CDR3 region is CASSQGARSETQYF. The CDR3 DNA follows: TGTGCCAGCAGCCAGGGGGCTAGATCAGAGACCCAGTACTTC.

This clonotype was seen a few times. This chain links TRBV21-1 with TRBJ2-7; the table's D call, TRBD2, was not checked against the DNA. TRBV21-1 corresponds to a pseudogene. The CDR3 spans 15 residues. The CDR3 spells CASSKEEERTYEQYF. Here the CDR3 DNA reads TGTGCCAGCAGCAAAGAGGAGGAACGGACCTACGAGCAGTACTTC.

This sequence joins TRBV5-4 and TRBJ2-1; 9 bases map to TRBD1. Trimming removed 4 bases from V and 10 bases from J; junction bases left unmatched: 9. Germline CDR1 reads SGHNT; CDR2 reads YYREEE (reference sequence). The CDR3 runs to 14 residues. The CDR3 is CASSIGTGLWEQFF. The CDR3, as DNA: TGTGCCAGCAGCATTGGGACAGGGTTGTGGGAGCAGTTCTTC.

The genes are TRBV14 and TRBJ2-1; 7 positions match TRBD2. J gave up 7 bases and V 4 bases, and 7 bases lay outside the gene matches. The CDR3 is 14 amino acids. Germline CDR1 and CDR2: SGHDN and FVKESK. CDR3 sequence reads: CASSREGRANEQFF. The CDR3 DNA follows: TGTGCCAGCAGCCGGGAGGGCAGGGCAAATGAGCAGTTCTTC.

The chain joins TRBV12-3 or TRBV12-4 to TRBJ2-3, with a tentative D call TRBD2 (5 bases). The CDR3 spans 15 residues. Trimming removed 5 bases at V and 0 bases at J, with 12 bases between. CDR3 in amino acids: CASSPSTGSTDTQYF. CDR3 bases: TGTGCCAGCAGTCCTTCCACGGGAAGCACAGATACGCAGTATTTT.

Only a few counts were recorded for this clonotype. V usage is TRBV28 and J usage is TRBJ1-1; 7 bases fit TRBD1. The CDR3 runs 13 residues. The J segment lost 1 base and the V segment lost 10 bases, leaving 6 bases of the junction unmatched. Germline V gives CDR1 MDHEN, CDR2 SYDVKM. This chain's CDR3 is CATLDRQNTEAFF. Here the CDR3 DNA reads TGTGCCACCTTGGACAGGCAGAACACTGAAGCTTTCTTT.

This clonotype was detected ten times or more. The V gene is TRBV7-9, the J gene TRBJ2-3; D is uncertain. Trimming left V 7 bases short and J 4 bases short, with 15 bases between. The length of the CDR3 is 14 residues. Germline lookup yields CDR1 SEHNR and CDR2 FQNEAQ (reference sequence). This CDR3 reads CASTPTGLPDTQYF. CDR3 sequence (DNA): TGTGCCAGCACCCCGACCGGTCTCCCAGATACGCAGTATTTT.

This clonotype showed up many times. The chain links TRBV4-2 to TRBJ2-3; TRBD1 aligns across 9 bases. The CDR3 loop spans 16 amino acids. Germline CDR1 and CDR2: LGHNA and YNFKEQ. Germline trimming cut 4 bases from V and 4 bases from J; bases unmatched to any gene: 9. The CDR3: CASSPRDRDVADTQYF. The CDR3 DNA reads TGTGCCAGCAGCCCCCGGGACAGGGATGTCGCAGATACGCAGTATTTT.

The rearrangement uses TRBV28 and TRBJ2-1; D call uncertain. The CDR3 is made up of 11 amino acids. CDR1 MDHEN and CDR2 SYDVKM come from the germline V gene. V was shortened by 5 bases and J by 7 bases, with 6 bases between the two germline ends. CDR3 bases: TGTGCCAGCAGTAGTTGGAATGAGCAGTTCTTC. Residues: CASSSWNEQFF.

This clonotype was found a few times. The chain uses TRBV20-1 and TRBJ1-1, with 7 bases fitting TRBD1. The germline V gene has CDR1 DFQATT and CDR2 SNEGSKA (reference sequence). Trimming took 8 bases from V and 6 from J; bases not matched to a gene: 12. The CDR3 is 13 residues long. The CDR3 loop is CSFLRQGKAEAFF. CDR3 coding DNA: TGCAGTTTCCTACGACAGGGAAAGGCTGAAGCTTTCTTT.

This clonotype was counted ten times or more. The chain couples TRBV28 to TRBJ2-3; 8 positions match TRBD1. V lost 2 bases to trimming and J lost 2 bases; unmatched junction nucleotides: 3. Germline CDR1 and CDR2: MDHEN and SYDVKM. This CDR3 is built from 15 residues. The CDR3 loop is CASSLGTGHTDTQYF. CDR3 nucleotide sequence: TGTGCCAGCAGTTTAGGGACAGGCCACACAGATACGCAGTATTTT.

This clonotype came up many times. The CDR3 loop is CASSLEVLAMANTGELFF. The CDR3 DNA is TGCGCCAGCAGCTTGGAAGTACTAGCGATGGCGAACACCGGGGAGCTGTTTTTT. This chain uses TRBV5-1 with TRBJ2-2, with 7 positions matching TRBD2. Unmatched junction bases numbered 8, after V lost 0 bases and J lost 0 bases. Germline V CDR1 and CDR2: SGHRS, YFSETQ. This CDR3 is built from 18 residues.

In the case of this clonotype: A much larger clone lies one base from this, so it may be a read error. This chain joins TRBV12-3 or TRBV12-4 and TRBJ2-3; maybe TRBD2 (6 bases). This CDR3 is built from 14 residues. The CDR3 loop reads CANSFTSPRDTQYF. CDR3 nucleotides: TGTGCCAACAGTTTCACTAGCCCCAGAGATACGCAGTATTTT.

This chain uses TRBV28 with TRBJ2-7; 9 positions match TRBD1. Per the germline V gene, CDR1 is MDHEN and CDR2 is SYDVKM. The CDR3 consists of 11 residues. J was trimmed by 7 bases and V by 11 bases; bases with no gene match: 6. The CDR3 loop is CAAGQGLEQYF. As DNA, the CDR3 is TGTGCCGCGGGACAGGGCTTAGAGCAGTACTTC.

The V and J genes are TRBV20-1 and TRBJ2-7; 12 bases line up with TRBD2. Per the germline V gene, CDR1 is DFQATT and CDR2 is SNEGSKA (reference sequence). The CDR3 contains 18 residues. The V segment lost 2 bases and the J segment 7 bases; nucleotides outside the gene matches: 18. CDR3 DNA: TGCAGTGCTAGAAGTCTCACGGGACAGACTAGCGGGAGCGGTGAGCAGTACTTC. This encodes CSARSLTGQTSGSGEQYF.

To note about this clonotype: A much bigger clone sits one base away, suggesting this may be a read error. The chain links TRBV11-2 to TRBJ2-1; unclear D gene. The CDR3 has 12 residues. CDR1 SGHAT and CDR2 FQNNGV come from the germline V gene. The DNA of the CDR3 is TGTGCCCGCAGCTTGCGAGAGGTGGAGCAGTTCTTC. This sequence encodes CARSLREVEQFF.

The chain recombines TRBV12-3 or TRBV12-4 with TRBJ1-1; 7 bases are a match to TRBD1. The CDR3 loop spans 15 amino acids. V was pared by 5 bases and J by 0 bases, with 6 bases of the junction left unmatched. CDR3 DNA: TGTGCCAGCAGTCCTGACAGGGCCTTGAACACTGAAGCTTTCTTT. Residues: CASSPDRALNTEAFF.

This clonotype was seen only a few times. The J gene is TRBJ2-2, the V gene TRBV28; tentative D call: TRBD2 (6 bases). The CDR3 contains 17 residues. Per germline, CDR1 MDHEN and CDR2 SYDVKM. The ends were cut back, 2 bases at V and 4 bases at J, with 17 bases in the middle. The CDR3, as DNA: TGTGCCAGCAGTTTACCGTCCGGGACTGGTGCCACCGGGGAGCTGTTTTTT. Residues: CASSLPSGTGATGELFF.

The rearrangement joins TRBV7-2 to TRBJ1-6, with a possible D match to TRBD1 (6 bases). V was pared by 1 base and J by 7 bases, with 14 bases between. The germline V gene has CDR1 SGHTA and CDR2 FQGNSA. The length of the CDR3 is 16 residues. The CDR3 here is CASSLVAGAWNSPLHF. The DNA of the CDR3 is TGTGCCAGCAGCTTAGTAGCGGGGGCCTGGAATTCACCCCTCCACTTT.

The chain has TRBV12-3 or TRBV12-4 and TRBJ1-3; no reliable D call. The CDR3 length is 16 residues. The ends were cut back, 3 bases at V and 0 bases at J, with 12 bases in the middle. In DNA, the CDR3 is TGTGCCAGCAGTTTCAGTGGCGCGCGCTCTGGAAACACCATATATTTT. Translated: CASSFSGARSGNTIYF.

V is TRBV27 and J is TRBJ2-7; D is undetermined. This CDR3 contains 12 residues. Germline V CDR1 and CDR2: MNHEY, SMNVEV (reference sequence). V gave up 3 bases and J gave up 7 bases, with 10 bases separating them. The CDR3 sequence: CASSFPFGEQYF. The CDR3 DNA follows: TGTGCCAGCAGTTTCCCCTTTGGAGAGCAGTACTTC.

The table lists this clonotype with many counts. The CDR3 region is CATSEGRLNQPQHF. The CDR3 DNA sequence: TGTGCCACCAGTGAGGGCAGGCTAAATCAGCCCCAGCATTTT. This chain uses TRBV24-1 with TRBJ1-5; D call uncertain. Germline CDR1 and CDR2: KGHDR and SFDVKD. The CDR3 runs to 14 residues. V dropped 4 bases and J dropped 4 bases, with 10 bases sitting between them.

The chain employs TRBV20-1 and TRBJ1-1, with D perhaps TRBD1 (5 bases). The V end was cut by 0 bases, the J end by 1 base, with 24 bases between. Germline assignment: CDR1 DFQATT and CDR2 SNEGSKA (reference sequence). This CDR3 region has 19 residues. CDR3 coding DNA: TGCAGTGCTAGAGATACACAGTTGGAAGTGGCAGGGAGGAACACTGAAGCTTTCTTT. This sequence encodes CSARDTQLEVAGRNTEAFF.

This CDR3 is CASRDPGTNEKLFF. CDR3 DNA: TGCGCCAGCAGAGACCCCGGGACTAATGAAAAACTGTTTTTT. The rearrangement joins TRBV10-2 to TRBJ1-4; no reliable D call. From germline, CDR1 is WSHSY and CDR2 SAAADI. The ends were cut back, 6 bases at V and 2 bases at J, with 10 bases in the middle. This CDR3 has 14 residues.

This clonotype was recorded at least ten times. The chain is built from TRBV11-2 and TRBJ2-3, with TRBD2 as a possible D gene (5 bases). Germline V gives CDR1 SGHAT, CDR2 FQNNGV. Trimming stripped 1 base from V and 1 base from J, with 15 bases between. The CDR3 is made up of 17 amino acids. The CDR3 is CASSLGAAIGRTDTQYF. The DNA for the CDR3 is TGTGCCAGCAGCTTAGGAGCGGCCATAGGGCGCACAGATACGCAGTATTTT.